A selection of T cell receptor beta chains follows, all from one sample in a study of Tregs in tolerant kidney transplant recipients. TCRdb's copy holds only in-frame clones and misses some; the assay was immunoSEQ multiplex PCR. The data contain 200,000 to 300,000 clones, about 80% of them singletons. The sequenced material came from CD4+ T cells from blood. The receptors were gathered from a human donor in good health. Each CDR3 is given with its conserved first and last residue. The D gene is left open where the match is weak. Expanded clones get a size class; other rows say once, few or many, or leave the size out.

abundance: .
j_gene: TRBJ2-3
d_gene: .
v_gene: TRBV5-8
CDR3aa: CASSLSRYSTSTDTQYF
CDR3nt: TGTGCCAGCAGCTTGTCCAGATATAGTACTAGCACAGATACGCAGTATTTT

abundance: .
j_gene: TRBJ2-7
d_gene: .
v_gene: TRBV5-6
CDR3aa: CALPPLADSSYEQYF
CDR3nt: TGTGCCCTTCCCCCCCTAGCGGACAGCTCCTACGAGCAGTACTTC

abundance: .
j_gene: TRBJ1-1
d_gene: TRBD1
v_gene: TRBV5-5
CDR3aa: CASSSSTGVRTEAFF
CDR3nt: TGTGCCAGCAGCTCCTCCACAGGGGTGAGGACTGAAGCTTTCTTT

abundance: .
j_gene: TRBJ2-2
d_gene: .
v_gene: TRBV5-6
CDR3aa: CASSLGVRTGELFF
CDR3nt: TGTGCCAGCAGCCTGGGGGTGAGAACCGGGGAGCTGTTTTTT

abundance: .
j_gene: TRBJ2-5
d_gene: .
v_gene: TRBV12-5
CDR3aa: CASGLEFGAGHGTQYF
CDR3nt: TGTGCTAGTGGTTTGGAATTCGGGGCAGGGCATGGGACCCAGTACTTC

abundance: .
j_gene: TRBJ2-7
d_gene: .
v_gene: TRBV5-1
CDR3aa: CASSLTGQSYEQYF
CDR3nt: TGCGCCAGCAGCTTGACCGGACAGTCCTACGAGCAGTACTTC

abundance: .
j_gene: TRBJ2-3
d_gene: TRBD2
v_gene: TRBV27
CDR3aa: CASSSSRTSGPPDTQYF
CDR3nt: TGTGCCAGCAGTTCGTCCCGGACTAGCGGGCCCCCAGATACGCAGTATTTT

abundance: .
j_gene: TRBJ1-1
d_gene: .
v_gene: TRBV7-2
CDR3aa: CASSLAGPGVTEAFF
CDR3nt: TGTGCCAGCAGCTTAGCAGGCCCAGGGGTCACTGAAGCTTTCTTT

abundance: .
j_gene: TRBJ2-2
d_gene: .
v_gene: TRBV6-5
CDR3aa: CASRHTGELFF
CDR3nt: TGTGCCAGCAGGCACACCGGGGAGCTGTTTTTT

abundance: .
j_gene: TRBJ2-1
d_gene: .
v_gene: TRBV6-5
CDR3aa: CASTPRAPLGEQFF
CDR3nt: TGTGCCAGCACCCCCAGAGCGCCCCTGGGTGAGCAGTTCTTC

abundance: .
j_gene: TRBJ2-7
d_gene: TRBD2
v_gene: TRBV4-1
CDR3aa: CASSQDNRGGYEQYF
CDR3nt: TGCGCCAGCAGCCAAGATAACCGCGGGGGTTACGAGCAGTACTTC

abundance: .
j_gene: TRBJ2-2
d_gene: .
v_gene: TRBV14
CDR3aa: CASSQDRVTAGELFF
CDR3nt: TGTGCCAGCAGCCAAGATCGGGTGACGGCCGGGGAGCTGTTTTTT

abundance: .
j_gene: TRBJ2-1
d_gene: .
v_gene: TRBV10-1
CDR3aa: CASSDGGSSYNEQFF
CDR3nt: TGCGCCAGCAGTGATGGGGGGAGCTCCTACAATGAGCAGTTCTTC

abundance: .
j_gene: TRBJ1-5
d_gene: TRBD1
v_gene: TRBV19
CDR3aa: CASRKGQDSNQPQHF
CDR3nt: TGTGCCAGTAGGAAGGGACAGGATAGCAATCAGCCCCAGCATTTT

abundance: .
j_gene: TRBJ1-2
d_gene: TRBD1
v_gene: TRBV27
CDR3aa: CASRVRPGQGIYGYTF
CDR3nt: TGTGCCAGCAGGGTACGACCGGGACAGGGTATCTATGGCTACACCTTC

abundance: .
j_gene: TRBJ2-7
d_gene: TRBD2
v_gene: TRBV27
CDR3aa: CASSFTQRGSFSYEQYF
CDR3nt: TGTGCCAGCAGTTTTACCCAGCGGGGGTCTTTCTCCTACGAGCAGTACTTC

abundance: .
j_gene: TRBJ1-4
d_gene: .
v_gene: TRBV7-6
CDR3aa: CASSTNPEKLFF
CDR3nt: TGTGCCAGCAGCACCAATCCTGAAAAACTGTTTTTT

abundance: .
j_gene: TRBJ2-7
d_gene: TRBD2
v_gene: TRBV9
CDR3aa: CASSVVAGGVLFFEQYF
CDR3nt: TGTGCCAGCAGCGTAGTGGCGGGAGGGGTACTCTTCTTTGAGCAGTACTTC

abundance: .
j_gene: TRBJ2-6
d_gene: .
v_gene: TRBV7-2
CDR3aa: CASSLVQVTFSGANVLTF
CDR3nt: TGTGCCAGCAGCTTAGTGCAGGTTACCTTCTCTGGGGCCAACGTCCTGACTTTC

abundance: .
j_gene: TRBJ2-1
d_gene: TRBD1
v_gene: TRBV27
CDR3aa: CASKVAGTGSRWSYNEQFF
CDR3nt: TGTGCCAGCAAGGTTGCCGGGACAGGGTCCCGGTGGTCCTACAATGAGCAGTTCTTC

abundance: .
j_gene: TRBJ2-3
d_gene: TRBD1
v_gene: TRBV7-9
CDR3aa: CASSRDRNTDTQYF
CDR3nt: TGTGCCAGCAGCCGGGACAGAAACACAGATACGCAGTATTTT

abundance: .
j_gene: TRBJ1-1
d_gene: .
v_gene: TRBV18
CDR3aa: CASSPRAHEAFF
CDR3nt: TGTGCCAGCTCCCCGAGGGCCCATGAAGCTTTCTTT

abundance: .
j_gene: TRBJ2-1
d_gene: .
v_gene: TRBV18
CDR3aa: CASSLYRENEQFF
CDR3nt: TGTGCCAGCTCACTCTACAGGGAAAATGAGCAGTTCTTC

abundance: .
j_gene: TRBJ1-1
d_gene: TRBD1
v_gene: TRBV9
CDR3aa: CASSVAGGGPMNTEAFF
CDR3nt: TGTGCCAGCAGCGTAGCGGGAGGGGGCCCCATGAACACTGAAGCTTTCTTT

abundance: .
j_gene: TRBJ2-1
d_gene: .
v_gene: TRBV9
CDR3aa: CASSVRHAASYNEQFF
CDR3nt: TGTGCCAGCAGCGTTAGGCACGCGGCCTCCTACAATGAGCAGTTCTTC

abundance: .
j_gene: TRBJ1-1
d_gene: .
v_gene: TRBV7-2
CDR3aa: CASSYKGNTEAFF
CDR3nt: TGTGCCAGCAGCTACAAGGGGAACACTGAAGCTTTCTTT

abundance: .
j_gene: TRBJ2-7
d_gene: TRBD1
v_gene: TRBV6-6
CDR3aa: CASRRQGAWGYEQYF
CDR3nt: TGTGCCAGCAGGCGGCAGGGGGCGTGGGGCTACGAGCAGTACTTC

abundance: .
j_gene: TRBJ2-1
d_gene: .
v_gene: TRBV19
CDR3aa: CAVTSLVYNEQFF
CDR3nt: TGTGCCGTTACGTCTCTAGTCTACAATGAGCAGTTCTTC

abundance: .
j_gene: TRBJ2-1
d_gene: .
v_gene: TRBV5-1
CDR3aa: CASSLGGATFSYNEQFF
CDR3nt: TGCGCCAGCAGCTTGGGAGGGGCGACTTTCTCCTACAATGAGCAGTTCTTC

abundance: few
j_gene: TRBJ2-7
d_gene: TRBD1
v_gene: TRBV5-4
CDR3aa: CASSFRTGGYEQYF
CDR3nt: TGTGCCAGCAGCTTTCGGACAGGGGGGTACGAGCAGTACTTC

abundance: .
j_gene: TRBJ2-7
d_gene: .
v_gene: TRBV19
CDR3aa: CASSIDGQGEQYF
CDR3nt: TGTGCCAGTAGTATAGATGGGCAGGGAGAGCAGTACTTC

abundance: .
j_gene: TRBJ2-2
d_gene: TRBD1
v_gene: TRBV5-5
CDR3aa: CASSLTGGTNTGELFF
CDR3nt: TGTGCCAGCAGCTTGACAGGGGGAACGAACACCGGGGAGCTGTTTTTT

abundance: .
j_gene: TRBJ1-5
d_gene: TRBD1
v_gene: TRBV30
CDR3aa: CAWTRPGTGMFNQPQHF
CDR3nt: TGTGCCTGGACTCGACCCGGGACAGGGATGTTCAATCAGCCCCAGCATTTT

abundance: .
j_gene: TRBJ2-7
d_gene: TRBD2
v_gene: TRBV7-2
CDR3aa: CASSFTSGRFYEQYF
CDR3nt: TGTGCCAGCAGCTTCACTAGCGGGAGATTTTACGAGCAGTACTTC

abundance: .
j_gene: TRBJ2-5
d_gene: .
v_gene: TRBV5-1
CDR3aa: CASSLNGRETQYF
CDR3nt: TGCGCCAGCAGCTTGAACGGGAGAGAGACCCAGTACTTC

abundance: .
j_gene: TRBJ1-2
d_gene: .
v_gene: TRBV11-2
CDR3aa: CASTPSEGNYGYTF
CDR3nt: TGTGCCAGCACCCCCAGCGAGGGCAACTATGGCTACACCTTC

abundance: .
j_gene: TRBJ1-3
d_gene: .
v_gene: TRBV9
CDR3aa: CASSVEGFSGNTIYF
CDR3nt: TGTGCCAGCAGCGTAGAGGGGTTCAGTGGAAACACCATATATTTT

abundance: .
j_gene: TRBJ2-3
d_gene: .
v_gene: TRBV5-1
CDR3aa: CASSPDSPLTDTQYF
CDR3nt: TGCGCCAGCAGTCCCGACTCGCCCCTCACAGATACGCAGTATTTT

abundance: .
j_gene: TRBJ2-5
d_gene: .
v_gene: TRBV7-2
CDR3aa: CASSLPQETQYF
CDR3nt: TGTGCCAGCAGCTTACCCCAAGAGACCCAGTACTTC

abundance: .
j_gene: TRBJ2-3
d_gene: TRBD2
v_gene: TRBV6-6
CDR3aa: CASRYPLAHGTDTQYF
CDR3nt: TGTGCCAGCAGGTACCCACTAGCGCATGGCACAGATACGCAGTATTTT

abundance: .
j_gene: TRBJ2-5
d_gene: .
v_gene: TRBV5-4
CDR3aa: CASSFGLSRETQYF
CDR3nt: TGTGCCAGCAGCTTCGGGCTTAGTAGAGAGACCCAGTACTTC